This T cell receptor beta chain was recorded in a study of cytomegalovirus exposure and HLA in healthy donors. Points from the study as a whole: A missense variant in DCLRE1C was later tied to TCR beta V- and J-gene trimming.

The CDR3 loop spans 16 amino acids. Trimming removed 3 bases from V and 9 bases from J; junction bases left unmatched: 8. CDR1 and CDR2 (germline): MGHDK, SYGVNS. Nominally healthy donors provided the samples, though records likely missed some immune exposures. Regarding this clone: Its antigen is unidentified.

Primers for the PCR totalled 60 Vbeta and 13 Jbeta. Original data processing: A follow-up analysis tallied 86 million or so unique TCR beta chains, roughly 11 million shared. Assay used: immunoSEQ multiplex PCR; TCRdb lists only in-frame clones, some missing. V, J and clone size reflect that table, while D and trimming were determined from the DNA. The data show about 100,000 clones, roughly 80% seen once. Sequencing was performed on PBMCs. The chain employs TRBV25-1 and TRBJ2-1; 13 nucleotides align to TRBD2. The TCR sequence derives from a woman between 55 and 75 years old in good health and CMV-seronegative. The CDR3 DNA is TGTGCCAGCAGTGAGGGTGGGACTAGCGGGACCTTTGAGCAGTTCTTC. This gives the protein CASSEGGTSGTFEQFF. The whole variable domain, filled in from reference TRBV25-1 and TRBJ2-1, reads EADIYQTPRYLVIGTGKKITLECSQTMGHDKMYWYQQDPGMELHLIHYSYGVNSTEKGDLSSESTVSRIRTEHFPLTLESARPSHTSQYLCASSEGGTSGTFEQFFGPGTRLTVL.